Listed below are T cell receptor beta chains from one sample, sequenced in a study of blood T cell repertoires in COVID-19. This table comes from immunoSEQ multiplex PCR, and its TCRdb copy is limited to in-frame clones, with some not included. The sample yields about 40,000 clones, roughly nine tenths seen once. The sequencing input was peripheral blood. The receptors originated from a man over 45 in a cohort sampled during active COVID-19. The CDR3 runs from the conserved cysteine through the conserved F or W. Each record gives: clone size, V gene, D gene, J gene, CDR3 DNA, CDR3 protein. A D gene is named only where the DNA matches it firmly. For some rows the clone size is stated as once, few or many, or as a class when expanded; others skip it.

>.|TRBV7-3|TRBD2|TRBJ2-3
TGTGCCAGCAGCTTAAGACTAGCGGGAGGGAGCACAGATACGCAGTATTTT
CASSLRLAGGSTDTQYF
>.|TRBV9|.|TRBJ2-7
TGTGCCAGCAGCCCACAGGGGAGGGAGCAGTACTTC
CASSPQGREQYF
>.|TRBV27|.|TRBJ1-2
TGTGCCAGCAGTCCGGACAGCTATGGCTACACCTTC
CASSPDSYGYTF
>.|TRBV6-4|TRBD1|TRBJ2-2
TGTGCCAGCAGACGACAGGGGGACACCGGGGAGCTGTTTTTT
CASRRQGDTGELFF
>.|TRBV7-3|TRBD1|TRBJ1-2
TGTGCCAGCAGCCCCGGGACAGGTCACGGCTACACCTTC
CASSPGTGHGYTF
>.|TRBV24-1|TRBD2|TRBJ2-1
TGTGCCACCAGTGATTCTAGCGGGGGAACTTACTACAATGAGCAGTTCTTC
CATSDSSGGTYYNEQFF
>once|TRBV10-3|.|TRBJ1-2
TGTGCCATCAGTGAGTCAGAGGCGGCCTATGGCTACACCTTC
CAISESEAAYGYTF
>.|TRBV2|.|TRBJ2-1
TGTGCCAGCTCACCCGGGGTTGATGAGCAGTTCTTC
CASSPGVDEQFF
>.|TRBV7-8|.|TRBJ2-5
TGTGCCAGCAGTGGGGGGATGGAGACCCAGTACTTC
CASSGGMETQYF
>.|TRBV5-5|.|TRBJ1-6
TGTGCCAGCAGCTTGGGTCAGGGGTGGGATTCACCCCTCCACTTT
CASSLGQGWDSPLHF
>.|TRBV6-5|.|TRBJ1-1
TGTGCCAGCAGTTACCGTCCGACTCCCAGCGCTGAAGCTTTCTTT
CASSYRPTPSAEAFF
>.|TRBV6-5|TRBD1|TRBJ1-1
TGTGCCAGCAGTTACTCGGACAGGCACACTGAAGCTTTCTTT
CASSYSDRHTEAFF
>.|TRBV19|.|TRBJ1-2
TGTGCCACTTTACGGGGAGGAGTAGGTGGCTACACCTTC
CATLRGGVGGYTF
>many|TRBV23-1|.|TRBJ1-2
TGCGCCAGCAGTCTATTGTGGGACGAGACAGGATATACCGCCCGTTACACCTTC
CASSLLWDETGYTARYTF
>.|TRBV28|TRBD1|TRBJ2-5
TGTGCCAGCAGAGCGGACAGGGGAAAAGGGGAGACCCAGTACTTC
CASRADRGKGETQYF
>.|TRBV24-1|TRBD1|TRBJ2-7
TGTGCCGTACCGGGACAGGGGGCGGTTATGGGCTCCTACGAGCAGTACTTC
CAVPGQGAVMGSYEQYF
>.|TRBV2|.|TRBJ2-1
TGTGCCAGCTGTGTACAGAACAATGAGCAGTTCTTC
CASCVQNNEQFF
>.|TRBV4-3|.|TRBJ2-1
TGCGCCAGCAGCCAAGATTGGAGCGGCCACAATGAGCAGTTCTTC
CASSQDWSGHNEQFF
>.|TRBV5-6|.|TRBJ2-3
TGTGCCAGCACGTCGGTCCTTCGCACAGATACGCAGTATTTT
CASTSVLRTDTQYF
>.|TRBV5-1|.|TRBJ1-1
TGCGCCAGCAGCTTTCCAACTGGGAACACTGAAGCTTTCTTT
CASSFPTGNTEAFF
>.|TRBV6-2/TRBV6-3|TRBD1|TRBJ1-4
TGTGCCAGCAGCGCCAGGGGGCGGGTTGCAACTAATGAAAAACTGTTTTTT
CASSARGRVATNEKLFF
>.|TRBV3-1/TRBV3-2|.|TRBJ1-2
TGTGCCAGCAGCCAAGGGCTCAGGGGAAGCTATGGCTACACCTTC
CASSQGLRGSYGYTF
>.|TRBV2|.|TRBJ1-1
TGTGCCAGCAGGGTCAGGGGTGGAAAGAACACTGAAGCTTTCTTT
CASRVRGGKNTEAFF
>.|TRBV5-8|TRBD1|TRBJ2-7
TGTGCCAGCAGCCTCCTGGACAGGGTCCACGAGCAGTACTTC
CASSLLDRVHEQYF
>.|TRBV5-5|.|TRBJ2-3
TGTGCCAGCAGCTCCCGGGGACTGCCGGCAGATACGCAGTATTTT
CASSSRGLPADTQYF
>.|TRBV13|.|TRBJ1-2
TGTGCCAGCAGCCCTATTGGGCAGGGGAACTATGGCTACACCTTC
CASSPIGQGNYGYTF
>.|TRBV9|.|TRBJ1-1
TGTGCCAGCGGCGGGCCGAACACTGAAGCTTTCTTT
CASGGPNTEAFF
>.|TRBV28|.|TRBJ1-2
TGTGCCAGCAGCCCCCTGGAGAGGGAGGGGTGGTATGGCTACACCTTC
CASSPLEREGWYGYTF
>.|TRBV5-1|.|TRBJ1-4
TGCGCCAGCAGCTTGACATCCGCAACTAATGAAAAACTGTTTTTT
CASSLTSATNEKLFF
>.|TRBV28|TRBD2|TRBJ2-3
TGTGCCAGCAGTACTCGAGCGGGAGGCACAGATACGCAGTATTTT
CASSTRAGGTDTQYF
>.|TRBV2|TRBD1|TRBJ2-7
TGTGCCAGCACCGAAGGGACAGGGAAAGGCGAGCAGTACTTC
CASTEGTGKGEQYF
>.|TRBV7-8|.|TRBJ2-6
TGTGCCAGCAGCCCTCGTACGGGGGGCGCAAATGGGGCCAACGTCCTGACTTTC
CASSPRTGGANGANVLTF
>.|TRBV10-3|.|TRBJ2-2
TGTGCCATCAGTGAGGAAGACTGGACCGGGGAGCTGTTTTTT
CAISEEDWTGELFF
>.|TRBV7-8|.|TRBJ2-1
TGTGCCAGCAGCACCGATCGGACTCTCCCGTTCTTC
CASSTDRTLPFF
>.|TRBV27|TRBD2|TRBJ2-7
TGTGCCAGCAGTTTTACTAGCGGGGCGCCCGGAGGCGAGCAGTACTTC
CASSFTSGAPGGEQYF
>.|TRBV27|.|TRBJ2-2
TGTGCCAGCAGTTTAAAGTTTACGGAGCTCGGAAACACCGGGGAGCTGTTTTTT
CASSLKFTELGNTGELFF
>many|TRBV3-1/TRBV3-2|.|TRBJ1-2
TGTGCCAGCAGCCAAGCACCGCGGGGACCCGGAAAAGATGGCTACACCTTC
CASSQAPRGPGKDGYTF
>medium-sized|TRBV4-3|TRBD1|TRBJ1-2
TGCGCCAGCAGCCGTGGGACAGGGTCCCACTATGGCTACACCTTC
CASSRGTGSHYGYTF
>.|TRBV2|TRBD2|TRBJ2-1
TGTGCCAGTGTTAGCGGGAGCTCCTACAATGAGCAGTTCTTC
CASVSGSSYNEQFF
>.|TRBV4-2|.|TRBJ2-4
TGTGCCAGCAGCCAAGATCTGTGGGGGCTAAACATTCAGTACTTC
CASSQDLWGLNIQYF
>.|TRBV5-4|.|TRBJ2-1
TGTGCCAGCAGCTTGGGCCCAGGGAAGGAGCAGTTCTTC
CASSLGPGKEQFF
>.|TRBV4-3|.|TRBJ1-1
TGCGCCAGCAGCCAAGACCTTCTCGGGACTGAAGCTTTCTTT
CASSQDLLGTEAFF
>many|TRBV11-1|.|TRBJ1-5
TGTGCCAGCAGCTTGGGCAGGGGTATGAATCAGCCCCAGCATTTT
CASSLGRGMNQPQHF
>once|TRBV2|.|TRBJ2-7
TGTGCCAGCAGTGAAGGACTAGTTGGGGCTCTCGAGCAGTACTTC
CASSEGLVGALEQYF
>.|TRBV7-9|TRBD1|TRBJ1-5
TGTGCCAGCAGCTTCGCCCTTTTGGGACAGGGGGAAAATCAGCCCCAGCATTTT
CASSFALLGQGENQPQHF
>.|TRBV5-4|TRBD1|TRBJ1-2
TGTGCCAGCAGCTCGACAGGGAACTATGGCTACACCTTC
CASSSTGNYGYTF
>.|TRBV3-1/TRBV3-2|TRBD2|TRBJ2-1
TGTGCCAGCAGCCAAGATGTGTCTAGCGGGAGTCACAATGAGCAGTTCTTC
CASSQDVSSGSHNEQFF
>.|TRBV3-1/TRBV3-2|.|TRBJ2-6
TGTGCCAGCAGCCACGGGATTTACTCTGGGGCCAACGTCCTGACTTTC
CASSHGIYSGANVLTF
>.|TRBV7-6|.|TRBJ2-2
TGTGCCAGCAGCCAAACCCTAACTAACACCGGGGAGCTGTTTTTT
CASSQTLTNTGELFF
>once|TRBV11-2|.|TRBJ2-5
TGTGCCAGCAGCTTAACAGTGTACCAAGAGACCCAGTACTTC
CASSLTVYQETQYF
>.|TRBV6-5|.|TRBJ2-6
TGTGCCAGCAGTCTTAGCGCTGGGGCCAACGTCCTGACTTTC
CASSLSAGANVLTF
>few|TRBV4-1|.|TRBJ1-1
TGCGCCAGCAGCCAAGGAAAGAGTCTAGGATCTATGAACACTGAAGCTTTCTTT
CASSQGKSLGSMNTEAFF
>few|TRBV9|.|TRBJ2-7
TGTGCCAGCAGCGTAGCGGAGGAAGACTACGAGCAGTACTTC
CASSVAEEDYEQYF
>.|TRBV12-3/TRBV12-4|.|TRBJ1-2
TGTGCCAGCAGTTTGGGCAGGGTTTATGGCTACACCTTC
CASSLGRVYGYTF
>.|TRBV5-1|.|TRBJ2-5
TGCGCCAGCAGGAAAGAGTTAAGAGAGACCCAGTACTTC
CASRKELRETQYF
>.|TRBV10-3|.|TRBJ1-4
TGTGCCATCAGCAGGGAAGGAAGTGAAAAACTGTTTTTT
CAISREGSEKLFF
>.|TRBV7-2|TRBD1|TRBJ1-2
TGTGCCAGCAGCTTAGCAGGGGCAGGGGGCTATGGCTACACCTTC
CASSLAGAGGYGYTF
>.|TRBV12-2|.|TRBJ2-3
TGTGCAAGTCGCTTATCGGCTGGCCATGGACTAGCGGGGCGCACAGATACGCAGTATTTT
CASRLSAGHGLAGRTDTQYF
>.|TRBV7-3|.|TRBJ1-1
TGTGCCAGCAGCTTGTCGTCAGGGGCCGCTGAAGCTTTCTTT
CASSLSSGAAEAFF
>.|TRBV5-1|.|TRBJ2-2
TGCGCCAGCAGCATTGACAGTCCGGACACCGGGGAGCTGTTTTTT
CASSIDSPDTGELFF